This T cell receptor beta chain derives from a study of shared clonotypes between healthy human individuals. For the study at large: Per donor, CD8 memory used one plate, CD8 naive used two, CD4 memory used three and CD4 naive used three.

None of the donors, who were healthy HIV-negative adults, had recently had acute infections or vaccinations. Profiling relied on immunoSEQ multiplex PCR, and the TCRdb table lists in-frame clones only, not all of them. Of a few million clones detected, more than 80% appear once; the ten largest clones hold around 0.14%. The germline V and J ends were trimmed by 2 bases and 10 bases, with 9 bases remaining between them. The germline gives CDR1 SGHVS, CDR2 FQNEAQ. The CDR3 runs to 12 residues. This chain joins TRBV7-8 and TRBJ2-1; possible D gene TRBD2, 5 bases. This clonotype was obtained from a man aged 18 to 35 in good health. Sequenced input: naive CD4+ T cells sorted from blood. Indicated subset: CD45RA+ positively selected. The DNA of the CDR3 is TGTGCCAGCAGCTTATCGGGAAGAGAGCAGTTCTTC. This translates into CASSLSGREQFF.